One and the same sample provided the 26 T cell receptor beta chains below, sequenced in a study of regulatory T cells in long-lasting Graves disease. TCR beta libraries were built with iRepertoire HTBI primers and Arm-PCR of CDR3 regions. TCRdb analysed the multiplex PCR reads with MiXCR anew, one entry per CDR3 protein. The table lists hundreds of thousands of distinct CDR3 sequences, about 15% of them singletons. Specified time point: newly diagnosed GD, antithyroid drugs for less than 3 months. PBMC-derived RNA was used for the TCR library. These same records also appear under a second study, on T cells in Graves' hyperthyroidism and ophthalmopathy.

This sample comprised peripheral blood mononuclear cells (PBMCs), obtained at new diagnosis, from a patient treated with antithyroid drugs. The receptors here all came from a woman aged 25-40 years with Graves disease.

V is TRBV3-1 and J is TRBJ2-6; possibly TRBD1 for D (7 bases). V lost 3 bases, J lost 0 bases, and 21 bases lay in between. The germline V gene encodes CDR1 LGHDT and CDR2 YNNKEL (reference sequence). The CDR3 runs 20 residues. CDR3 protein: CASSHRGARARVSGANVLTF. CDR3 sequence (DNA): TGTGCCAGCAGCCACAGGGGGGCGAGAGCGAGAGTCTCTGGGGCCAACGTCCTGACTTTC.

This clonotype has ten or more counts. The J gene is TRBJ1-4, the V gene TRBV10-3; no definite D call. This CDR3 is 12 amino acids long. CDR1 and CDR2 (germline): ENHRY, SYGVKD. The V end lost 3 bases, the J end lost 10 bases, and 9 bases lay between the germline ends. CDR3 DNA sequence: TGTGCCATCAGTGACAGTTGGGGAAAACTGTTTTTT. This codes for CAISDSWGKLFF.

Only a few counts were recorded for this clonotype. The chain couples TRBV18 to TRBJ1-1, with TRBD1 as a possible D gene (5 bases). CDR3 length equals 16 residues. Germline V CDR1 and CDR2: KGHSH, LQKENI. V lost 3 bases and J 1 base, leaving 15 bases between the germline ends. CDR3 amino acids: CASSPVPGPTNTEAFF. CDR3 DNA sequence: TGTGCCAGCTCACCGGTTCCGGGACCCACGAACACTGAAGCTTTCTTT.

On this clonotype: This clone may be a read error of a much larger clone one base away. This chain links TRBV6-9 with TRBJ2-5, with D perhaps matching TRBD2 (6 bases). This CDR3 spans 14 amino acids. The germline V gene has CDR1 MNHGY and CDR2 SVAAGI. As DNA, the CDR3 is TGTGCCAGCGGTTACTCCCGGGAGTGGGGGACCCAGTACTTC. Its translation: CASGYSREWGTQYF.

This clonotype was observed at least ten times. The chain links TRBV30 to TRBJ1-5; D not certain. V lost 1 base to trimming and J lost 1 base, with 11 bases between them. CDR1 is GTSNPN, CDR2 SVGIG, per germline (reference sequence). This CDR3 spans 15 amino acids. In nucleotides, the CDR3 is TGTGCCTGGAGTGAGGGTGTATTGAGCAATCAGCCCCAGCATTTT. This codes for CAWSEGVLSNQPQHF.

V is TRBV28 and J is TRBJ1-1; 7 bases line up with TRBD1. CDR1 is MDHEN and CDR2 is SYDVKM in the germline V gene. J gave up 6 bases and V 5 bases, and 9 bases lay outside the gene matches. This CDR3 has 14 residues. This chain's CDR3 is CASSPPTGYAEAFF. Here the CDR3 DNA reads TGTGCCAGCAGTCCGCCGACAGGGTATGCTGAAGCTTTCTTT.

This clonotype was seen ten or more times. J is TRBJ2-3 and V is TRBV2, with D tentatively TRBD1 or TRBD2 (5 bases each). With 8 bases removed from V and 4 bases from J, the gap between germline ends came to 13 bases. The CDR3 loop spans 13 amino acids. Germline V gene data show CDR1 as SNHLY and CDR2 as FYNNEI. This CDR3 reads CASERGASDTQYF. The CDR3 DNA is TGTGCCAGCGAAAGGGGAGCCTCAGATACGCAGTATTTT.

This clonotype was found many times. CDR3 in DNA: TGTGCCAGCAGCCCAGTCGAGGGAGGATATGGCTACACCTTC. Protein: CASSPVEGGYGYTF. This sequence joins TRBV14 and TRBJ1-2; D remains unclear. V lost 4 bases, J lost 5 bases, and 14 bases lay in between. This CDR3 region has 14 residues. Per germline, CDR1 SGHDN and CDR2 FVKESK.

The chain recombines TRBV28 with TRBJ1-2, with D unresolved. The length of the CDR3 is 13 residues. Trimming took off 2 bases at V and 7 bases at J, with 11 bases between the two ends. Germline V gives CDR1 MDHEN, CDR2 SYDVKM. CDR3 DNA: TGTGCCAGCAGTTTAGAAGTCAGCCGTGGCTACACCTTC. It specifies CASSLEVSRGYTF.

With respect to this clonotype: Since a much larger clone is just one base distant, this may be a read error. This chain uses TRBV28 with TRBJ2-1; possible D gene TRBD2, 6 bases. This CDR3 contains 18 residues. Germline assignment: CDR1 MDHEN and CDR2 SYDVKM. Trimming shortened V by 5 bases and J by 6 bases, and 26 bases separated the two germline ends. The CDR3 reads CASSTGRGERLGSNEQFF. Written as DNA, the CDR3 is TGTGCCAGCAGTACCGGGAGAGGGGAGAGACTAGGAAGCAATGAGCAGTTCTTC.

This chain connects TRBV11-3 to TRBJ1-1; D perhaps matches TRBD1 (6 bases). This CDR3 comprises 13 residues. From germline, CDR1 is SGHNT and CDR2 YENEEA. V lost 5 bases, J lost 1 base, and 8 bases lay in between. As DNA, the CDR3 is TGTGCCAGCAGCGGACAGACGAACACTGAAGCTTTCTTT. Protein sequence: CASSGQTNTEAFF.

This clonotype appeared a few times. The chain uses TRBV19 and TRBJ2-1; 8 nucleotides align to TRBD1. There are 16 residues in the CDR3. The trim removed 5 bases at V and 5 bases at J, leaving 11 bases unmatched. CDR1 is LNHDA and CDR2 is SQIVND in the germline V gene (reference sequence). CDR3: CASSLGTGRVHNEQFF. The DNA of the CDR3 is TGTGCCAGTAGTCTGGGGACAGGTCGGGTCCACAATGAGCAGTTCTTC.

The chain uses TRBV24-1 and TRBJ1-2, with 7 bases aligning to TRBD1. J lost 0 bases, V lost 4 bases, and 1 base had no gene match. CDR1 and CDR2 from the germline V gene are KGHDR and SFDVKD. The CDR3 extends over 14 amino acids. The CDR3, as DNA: TGTGCCACCAGTGACAGGGGGGCTAACTATGGCTACACCTTC. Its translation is CATSDRGANYGYTF.

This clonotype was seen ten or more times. Here the CDR3 DNA reads TGTGCCAGCAGTCCCACGGTTTCCACTGAAGCTTTCTTT. Encoded protein: CASSPTVSTEAFF. The rearrangement links TRBV12-3 or TRBV12-4 to TRBJ1-1; D is unclear. Trimming took off 5 bases at V and 4 bases at J, with 11 bases between the two ends. This CDR3 is 13 amino acids long.

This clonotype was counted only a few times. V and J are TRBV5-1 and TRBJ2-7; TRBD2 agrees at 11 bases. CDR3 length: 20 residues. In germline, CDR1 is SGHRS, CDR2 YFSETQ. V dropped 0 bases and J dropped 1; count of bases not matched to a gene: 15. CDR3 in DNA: TGCGCCAGCAGCTTGGGACTAGCGGGACCATACACTCATGCTTCCTACGAGCAGTACTTC. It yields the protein CASSLGLAGPYTHASYEQYF. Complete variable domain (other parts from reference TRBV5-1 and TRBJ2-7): KAGVTQTPRYLIKTRGQQVTLSCSPISGHRSVSWYQQTPGQGLQFLFEYFSETQRNKGNFPGRFSGRQFSNSRSEMNVSTLELGDSALYLCASSLGLAGPYTHASYEQYFGPGTRLTVT.

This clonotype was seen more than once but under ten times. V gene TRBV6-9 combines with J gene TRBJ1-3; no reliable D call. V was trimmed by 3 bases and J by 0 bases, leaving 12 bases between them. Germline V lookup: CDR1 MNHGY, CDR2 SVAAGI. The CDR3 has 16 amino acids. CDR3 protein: CASSYGVQNSGNTIYF. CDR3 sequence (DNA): TGTGCCAGCAGTTACGGGGTACAAAACTCTGGAAACACCATATATTTT.

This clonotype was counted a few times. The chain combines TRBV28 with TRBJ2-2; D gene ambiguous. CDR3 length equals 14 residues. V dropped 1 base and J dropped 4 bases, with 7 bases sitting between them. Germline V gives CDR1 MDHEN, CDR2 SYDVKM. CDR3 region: CASSLLGSTGELFF. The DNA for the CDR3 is TGTGCCAGCAGTTTATTAGGCTCCACCGGGGAGCTGTTTTTT.

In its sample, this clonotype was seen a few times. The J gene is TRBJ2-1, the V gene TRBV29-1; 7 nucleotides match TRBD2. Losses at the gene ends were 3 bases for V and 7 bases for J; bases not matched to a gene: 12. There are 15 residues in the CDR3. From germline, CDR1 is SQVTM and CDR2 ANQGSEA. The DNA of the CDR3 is TGCAGCGTTGAGTTGCGTGTGGGGGGACTAAATGAGCAGTTCTTC. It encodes CSVELRVGGLNEQFF.

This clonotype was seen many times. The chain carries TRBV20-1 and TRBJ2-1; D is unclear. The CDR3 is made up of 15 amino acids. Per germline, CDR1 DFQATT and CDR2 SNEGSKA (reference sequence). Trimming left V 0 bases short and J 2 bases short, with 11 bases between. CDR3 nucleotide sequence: TGCAGTGCTAGAGATGCTAGTGTCCCCTACAATGAGCAGTTCTTC. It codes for CSARDASVPYNEQFF.

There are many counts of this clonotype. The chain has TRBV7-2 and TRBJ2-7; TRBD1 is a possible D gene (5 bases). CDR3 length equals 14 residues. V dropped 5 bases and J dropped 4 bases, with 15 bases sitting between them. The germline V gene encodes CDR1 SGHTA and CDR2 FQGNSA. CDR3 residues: CASSKDSQSYEQYF. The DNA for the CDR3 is TGTGCCAGCAGCAAAGACAGTCAGAGTTACGAGCAGTACTTC.

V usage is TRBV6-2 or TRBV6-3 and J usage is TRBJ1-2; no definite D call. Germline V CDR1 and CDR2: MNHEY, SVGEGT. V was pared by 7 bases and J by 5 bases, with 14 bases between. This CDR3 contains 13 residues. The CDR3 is CASTMNQLYGYTF. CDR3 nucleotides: TGTGCCAGCACCATGAACCAGCTTTATGGCTACACCTTC.

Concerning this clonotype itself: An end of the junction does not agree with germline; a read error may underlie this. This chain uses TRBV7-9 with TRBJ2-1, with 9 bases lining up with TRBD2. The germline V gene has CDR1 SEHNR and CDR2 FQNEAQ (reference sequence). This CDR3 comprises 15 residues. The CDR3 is CASSAIAGDYDEQFF. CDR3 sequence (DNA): TGCGCCAGCAGCGCAATAGCGGGAGACTACGATGAGCAGTTCTTC. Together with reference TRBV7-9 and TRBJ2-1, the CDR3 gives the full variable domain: DTGVSQNPRHKITKRGQNVTFRCDPISEHNRLYWYRQTLGQGPEFLTYFQNEAQLEKSRLLSDRFSAERPKGSFSTLEIQRTEQGDSAMYLCASSAIAGDYDEQFFGPGTRLTVL.

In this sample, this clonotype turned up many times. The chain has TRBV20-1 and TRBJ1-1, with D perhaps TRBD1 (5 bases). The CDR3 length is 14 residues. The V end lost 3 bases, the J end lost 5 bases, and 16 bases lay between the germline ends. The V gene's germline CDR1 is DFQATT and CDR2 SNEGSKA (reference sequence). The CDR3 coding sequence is TGCAGTGCTAGGGGGCAGGGAAGGTGGACTGAAGCTTTCTTT. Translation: CSARGQGRWTEAFF.

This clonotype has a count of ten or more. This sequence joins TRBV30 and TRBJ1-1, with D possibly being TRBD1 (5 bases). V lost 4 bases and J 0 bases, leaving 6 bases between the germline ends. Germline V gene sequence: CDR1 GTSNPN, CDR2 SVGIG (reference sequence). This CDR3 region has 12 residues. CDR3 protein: CAWNRMNTEAFF. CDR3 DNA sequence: TGTGCCTGGAACAGGATGAACACTGAAGCTTTCTTT.

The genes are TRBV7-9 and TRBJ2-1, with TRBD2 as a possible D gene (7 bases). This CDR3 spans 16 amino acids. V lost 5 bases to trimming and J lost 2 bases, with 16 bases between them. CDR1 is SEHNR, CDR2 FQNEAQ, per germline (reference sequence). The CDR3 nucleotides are TGTGCCAGCAGCCTTAGAAGGGGGGGAACCTACAATGAGCAGTTCTTC. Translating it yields CASSLRRGGTYNEQFF.

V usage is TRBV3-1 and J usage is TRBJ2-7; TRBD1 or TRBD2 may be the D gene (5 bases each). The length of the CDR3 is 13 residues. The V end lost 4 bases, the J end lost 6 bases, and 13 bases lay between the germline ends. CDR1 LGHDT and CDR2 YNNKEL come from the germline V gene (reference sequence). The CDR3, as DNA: TGTGCCAGCAGCCCAACGGGGCAGGGCGAGCAGTACTTC. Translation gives CASSPTGQGEQYF.